The 20 T cell receptor beta chains reported below all come from one sample, sequenced in a study of PD-L1 blockade in urothelial cancer. Clones were sequenced by immunoSEQ multiplex PCR, and TCRdb holds only the in-frame ones, with some missing. The sample lists 70,000 to 75,000 clones; around four fifths were seen once. Sample: PBMCs, taken around atezolizumab (anti-PD-L1) treatment. Receptor source: an older man with urothelial cancer.

This clone was counted between two and nine times. The chain recombines TRBV10-1 with TRBJ2-7; the match to TRBD1 covers 9 bases. Germline trimming cut 2 bases from V and 3 bases from J; bases unmatched to any gene: 2. The V gene's germline CDR1 is WNHNN and CDR2 SYGVQD (reference sequence). The CDR3 spans 14 residues. CDR3 DNA sequence: TGCGCCAGCAGTGAGGGACAGGGGAACTACGAGCAGTACTTC. Protein sequence: CASSEGQGNYEQYF.

The chain uses TRBV7-9 and TRBJ1-6; the match to TRBD1 covers 10 bases. Trimming took 5 bases from V and 8 from J; bases not matched to a gene: 6. CDR3 length: 15 residues. CDR1 and CDR2 from the germline V gene are SEHNR and FQNEAQ (reference sequence). The CDR3 DNA reads as TGTGCCAGCAGCCTAACGACAGGGGGCGATTCACCCCTCCACTTT. It translates to CASSLTTGGDSPLHF.

The genes are TRBV28 and TRBJ2-7; 7 bases agree with TRBD2. The trim removed 4 bases at V and 5 bases at J, leaving 14 bases unmatched. This CDR3 is built from 16 residues. Looked up from germline, CDR1 is MDHEN and CDR2 is SYDVKM. CDR3 amino acids: CASSYRPSRLADEQYF. In nucleotides, the CDR3 is TGTGCCAGCAGTTACAGGCCGTCTAGACTAGCCGACGAGCAGTACTTC. Looking up the rest from reference TRBV28 and TRBJ2-7 gives the full variable domain: DVKVTQSSRYLVKRTGEKVFLECVQDMDHENMFWYRQDPGLGLRLIYFSYDVKMKEKGDIPEGYSVSREKKERFSLILESASTNQTSMYLCASSYRPSRLADEQYFGPGTRLTVT.

The gene calls are TRBV7-8 and TRBJ2-2; TRBD1 aligns across 8 bases. Germline-derived CDR1 and CDR2 are SGHVS and FQNEAQ. The CDR3 runs 14 residues. V lost 6 bases and J lost 14; bases outside the gene matches: 14. CDR3: CASSITNGQGELFF. CDR3 in DNA: TGTGCCAGCAGTATTACCAACGGACAGGGTGAACTGTTTTTT.

The chain uses TRBV6-6 and TRBJ2-1; 10 nucleotides agree with TRBD2. This CDR3 comprises 15 residues. J lost 8 bases, V lost 0 bases, and 4 bases had no gene match. Per the germline V gene, CDR1 is MNHNY and CDR2 is SVGAGI (reference sequence). The CDR3: CASSYSSGRLDEQFF. The CDR3 nucleotides read TGTGCCAGCAGTTACTCTAGCGGGAGGTTGGATGAGCAGTTCTTC.

This clone is judged medium-sized. This sequence joins TRBV5-1 and TRBJ2-1, with 7 bases aligning to TRBD2. The ends lost 5 bases at V and 0 bases at J; junction bases unmatched: 8. The CDR3 spans 16 residues. Germline V lookup: CDR1 SGHRS, CDR2 YFSETQ. The CDR3 DNA reads as TGCGCCAGCAGTTACCAGGGAGGGACCTCCTACAATGAGCAGTTCTTC. Its translation: CASSYQGGTSYNEQFF.

The J gene is TRBJ2-1, the V gene TRBV9, with D possibly being TRBD2 (7 bases). The germline V and J ends were trimmed by 4 bases and 7 bases, with 27 bases remaining between them. Germline CDR1 is SGDLS and CDR2 is YYNGEE. There are 18 residues in the CDR3. The CDR3: CASSPHSTGTRGGNEQFF. In DNA, the CDR3 is TGTGCCAGCAGCCCCCACAGCACCGGGACGAGGGGGGGGAATGAGCAGTTCTTC.

V and J are TRBV12-5 and TRBJ1-5; D is unclear. Trimming pared 0 bases from V and 0 bases from J, leaving 12 bases between. The CDR3 contains 17 residues. Germline CDR1 reads LGHNT; CDR2 reads FRNRAP. This CDR3 reads CASGLVRENLSNQPQHF. As DNA, the CDR3 is TGTGCTAGTGGTTTGGTACGAGAGAATCTTAGCAATCAGCCCCAGCATTTT.

The chain links TRBV5-1 to TRBJ2-3, with unresolved D. V was pared by 4 bases and J by 2 bases, with 11 bases between. There are 14 residues in the CDR3. The V gene's germline CDR1 is SGHRS and CDR2 YFSETQ. CDR3 bases: TGCGCCAGCAGCCTAGACGCGGCCACAGATACGCAGTATTTT. Protein: CASSLDAATDTQYF.

The gene calls are TRBV9 and TRBJ2-7, with TRBD2 as a possible D gene (5 bases). V was shortened by 0 bases and J by 7 bases, with 11 bases between the two germline ends. The CDR3 has 13 amino acids. Per germline, CDR1 SGDLS and CDR2 YYNGEE. Written as DNA, the CDR3 is TGTGCCAGCAGCGTAGGAGTCGGCGGGGAGCAGTACTTC. It is translated as CASSVGVGGEQYF.

V is TRBV6-5 and J is TRBJ2-5; 13 positions agree with TRBD2. The V gene end was trimmed by 6 bases and the J gene end by 5 bases; junction bases not matched to a gene: 6. Looked up from germline, CDR1 is MNHEY and CDR2 is SVGAGI. This CDR3 is 15 amino acids long. The CDR3 region is CASSRGTSGAETQYF. CDR3 nucleotide sequence: TGTGCCAGCAGCCGAGGGACTAGCGGGGCGGAGACCCAGTACTTC.

The chain combines TRBV21-1 with TRBJ2-7; the D call of TRBD2 is as the table states it, not checked on the DNA. TRBV21-1 is a recognized pseudogene. The length of the CDR3 is 15 residues. The CDR3 DNA follows: TGTGCCAGCAGCAAAGATGGCCGGGAGGAGTACGAGCAGTACTTC. The encoded protein is CASSKDGREEYEQYF.

The gene calls are TRBV19 and TRBJ2-3, with 8 bases identical to TRBD1. The germline V gene has CDR1 LNHDA and CDR2 SQIVND (reference sequence). J gave up 10 bases and V 5 bases, and 14 bases lay outside the gene matches. The CDR3 sequence is 15 residues long. CDR3 DNA sequence: TGTGCCAGTAGTCTAACAGGGGGGACCGGGACGGCGCAGTATTTT. Translated: CASSLTGGTGTAQYF.

The chain recombines TRBV6-1 with TRBJ2-1; 10 bases fit TRBD2. CDR1 and CDR2 (germline): MNHNS, SASEGT. V lost 4 bases, J lost 7 bases, and 7 bases stayed unmatched. The CDR3 totals 15 residues. The CDR3 reads CASSGTSGIGNEQFF. Written as DNA, the CDR3 is TGTGCCAGCAGTGGTACTAGCGGGATTGGGAATGAGCAGTTCTTC.

This chain joins TRBV7-2 and TRBJ2-7, with 9 positions matching TRBD1. Germline trimming cut 3 bases from V and 8 bases from J; bases unmatched to any gene: 8. Germline CDR1 SGHTA, CDR2 FQGNSA. CDR3 length: 14 amino acids. This CDR3 is CASSFGTGWVKQYF. The DNA of the CDR3 is TGTGCCAGCAGCTTTGGGACAGGGTGGGTTAAGCAGTACTTC. Full variable domain (rest looked up from reference TRBV7-2 and TRBJ2-7): GAGVSQSPSNKVTEKGKDVELRCDPISGHTALYWYRQSLGQGLEFLIYFQGNSAPDKSGLPSDRFSAERTGGSVSTLTIQRTQQEDSAVYLCASSFGTGWVKQYFGPGTRLTVT.

The chain uses TRBV7-9 and TRBJ2-2; a weak D match, TRBD2 (5 bases). This CDR3 region has 15 residues. From germline, CDR1 is SEHNR and CDR2 FQNEAQ (reference sequence). V lost 5 bases, J lost 8 bases, and 18 bases lay in between. CDR3 sequence (DNA): TGTGCCAGCAGCCCTCGGCCCCTCGGAGGAGGGGAGCTGTTTTTT. Protein: CASSPRPLGGGELFF.

The V and J genes are TRBV2 and TRBJ2-3; D is possibly TRBD1 (5 bases). The germline V gene has CDR1 SNHLY and CDR2 FYNNEI. The ends were cut back, 3 bases at V and 6 bases at J, with 13 bases in the middle. There are 14 residues in the CDR3. This CDR3 reads CASSEDIVVDTQYF. The CDR3 nucleotides are TGTGCCAGCAGTGAGGACATTGTGGTGGATACGCAGTATTTT.

The rearrangement uses TRBV9 and TRBJ2-7, with 7 positions matching TRBD2. CDR1 and CDR2 from the germline V gene are SGDLS and YYNGEE. The trim removed 0 bases at V and 2 bases at J, leaving 5 bases unmatched. The CDR3 runs 15 residues. The CDR3 protein is CASSVDASGTYEQYF. The CDR3 DNA reads TGTGCCAGCAGCGTAGATGCTAGCGGAACCTACGAGCAGTACTTC.

V and J are TRBV4-1 and TRBJ2-2, with 10 bases matching TRBD1. The germline V gene has CDR1 MGHRA and CDR2 YSYEKL. There are 18 residues in the CDR3. J gave up 2 bases and V 6 bases, and 12 bases lay outside the gene matches. The CDR3 reads CASSSNLRDRGNTGELFF. The CDR3 DNA reads TGCGCCAGCAGTTCTAATCTCCGGGACAGGGGTAACACCGGGGAGCTGTTTTTT.

The chain combines TRBV11-2 with TRBJ2-5; a possible D gene is TRBD2 (6 bases). CDR3 length: 14 amino acids. CDR1 SGHAT and CDR2 FQNNGV come from the germline V gene. With 7 bases removed from V and 5 bases from J, the gap between germline ends came to 17 bases. This CDR3 reads CASKRELILETQYF. The CDR3 DNA is TGTGCCAGCAAACGGGAGCTCATTCTTGAGACCCAGTACTTC.